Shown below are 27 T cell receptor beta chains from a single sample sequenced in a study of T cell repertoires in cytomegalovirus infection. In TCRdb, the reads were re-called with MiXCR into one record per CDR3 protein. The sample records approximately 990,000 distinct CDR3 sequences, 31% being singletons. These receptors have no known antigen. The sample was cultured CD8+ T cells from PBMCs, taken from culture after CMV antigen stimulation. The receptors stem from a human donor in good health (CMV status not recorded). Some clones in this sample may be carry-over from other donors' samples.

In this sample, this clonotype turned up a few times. CDR3 bases: TGTGCCAGCAGCTTAGCTGTGGGGTACTGGGGCGCAGATACGCAGTATTTT. Translation gives CASSLAVGYWGADTQYF. This rearrangement joins TRBV7-8 to TRBJ2-3; TRBD1 might be the D (5 bases). V was pared by 0 bases and J by 4 bases, with 17 bases between. The CDR3 has 17 amino acids. Germline lookup yields CDR1 SGHVS and CDR2 FQNEAQ.

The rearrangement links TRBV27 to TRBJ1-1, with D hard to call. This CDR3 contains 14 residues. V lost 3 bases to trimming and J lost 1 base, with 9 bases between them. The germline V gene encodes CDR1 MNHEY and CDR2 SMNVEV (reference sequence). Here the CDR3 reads CASSFYMGNTEAFF. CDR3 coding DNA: TGTGCCAGCAGTTTTTATATGGGGAACACTGAAGCTTTCTTT.

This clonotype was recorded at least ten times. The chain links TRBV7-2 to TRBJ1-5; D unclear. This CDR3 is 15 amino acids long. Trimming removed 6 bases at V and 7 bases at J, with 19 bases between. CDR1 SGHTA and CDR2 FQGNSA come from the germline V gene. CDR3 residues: CASSSGEPAAQPQHF. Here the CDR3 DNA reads TGTGCCAGCAGTTCCGGGGAGCCCGCGGCGCAGCCCCAGCATTTT.

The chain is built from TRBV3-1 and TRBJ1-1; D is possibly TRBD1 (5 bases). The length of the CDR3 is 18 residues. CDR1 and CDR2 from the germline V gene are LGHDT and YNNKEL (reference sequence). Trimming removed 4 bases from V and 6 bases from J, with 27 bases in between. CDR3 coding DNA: TGTGCCAGCAGCCGAATCTACGGGGGGAACCGCATGGGCGCTGAAGCTTTCTTT. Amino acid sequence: CASSRIYGGNRMGAEAFF.

The CDR3 nucleotides read TGTGCCAGCGCCGAGCCCGGGACTAGCGGGGGGCGGACCCAGTACTTC. It encodes CASAEPGTSGGRTQYF. The rearrangement joins TRBV2 to TRBJ2-5, with 15 bases that match TRBD2. CDR3 size: 16 residues. CDR1 is SNHLY and CDR2 is FYNNEI in the germline V gene. V lost 8 bases, J lost 7 bases, and 11 bases stayed unmatched.

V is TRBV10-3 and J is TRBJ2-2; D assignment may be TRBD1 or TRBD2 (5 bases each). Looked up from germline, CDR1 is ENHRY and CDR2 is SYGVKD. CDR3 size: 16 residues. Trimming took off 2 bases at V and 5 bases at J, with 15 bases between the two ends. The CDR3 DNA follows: TGTGCCATCAGTGAGGGGAGAGGGACCAGTACCGGGGAGCTGTTTTTT. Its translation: CAISEGRGTSTGELFF.

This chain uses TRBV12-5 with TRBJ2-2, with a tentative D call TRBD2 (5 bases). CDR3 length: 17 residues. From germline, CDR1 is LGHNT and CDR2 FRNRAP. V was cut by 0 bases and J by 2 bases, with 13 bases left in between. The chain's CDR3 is CASGLVSGVANTGELFF. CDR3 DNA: TGTGCTAGTGGTTTGGTATCCGGGGTCGCAAACACCGGGGAGCTGTTTTTT.

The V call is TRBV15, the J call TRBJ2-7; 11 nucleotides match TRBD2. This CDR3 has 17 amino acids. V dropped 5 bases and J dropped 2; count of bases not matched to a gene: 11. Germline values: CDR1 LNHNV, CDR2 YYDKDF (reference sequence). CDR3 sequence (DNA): TGTGCCACCAGCCGCATACTACTAGCGGGGGAAACCTACGAGCAGTACGTC. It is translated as CATSRILLAGETYEQYV.

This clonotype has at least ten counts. CDR3 sequence (DNA): TGTGCCAGCAGCTTAGCGTTGAGGGCTGGCTACACCTTC. Translation: CASSLALRAGYTF. The gene calls are TRBV7-2 and TRBJ1-2; D ambiguous. The germline CDR1 and CDR2 sequences are SGHTA and FQGNSA. Between the trimmed V and J ends, which lost 0 bases and 7 bases, there was a span of 9 bases. CDR3 length equals 13 residues.

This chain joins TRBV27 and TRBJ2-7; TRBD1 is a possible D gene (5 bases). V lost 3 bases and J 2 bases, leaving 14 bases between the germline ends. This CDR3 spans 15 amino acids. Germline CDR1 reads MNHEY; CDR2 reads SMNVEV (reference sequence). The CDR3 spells CASSLNRNSTYEQYF. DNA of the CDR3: TGTGCCAGCAGTTTGAACAGGAATTCCACCTACGAGCAGTACTTC.

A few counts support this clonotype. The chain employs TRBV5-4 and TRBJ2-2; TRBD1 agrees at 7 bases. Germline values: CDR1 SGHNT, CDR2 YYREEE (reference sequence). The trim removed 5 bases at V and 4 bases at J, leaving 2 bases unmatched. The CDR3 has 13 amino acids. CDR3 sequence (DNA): TGTGCCAGCAGGACAGGGACCACCGGGGAGCTGTTTTTT. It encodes CASRTGTTGELFF.

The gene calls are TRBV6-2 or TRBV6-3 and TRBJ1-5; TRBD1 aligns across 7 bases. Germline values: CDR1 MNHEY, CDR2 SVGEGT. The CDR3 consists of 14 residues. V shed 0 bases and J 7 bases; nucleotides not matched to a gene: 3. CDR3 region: CASSYSQGGQPQHF. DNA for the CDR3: TGTGCCAGCAGTTACTCCCAGGGGGGGCAGCCCCAGCATTTT.

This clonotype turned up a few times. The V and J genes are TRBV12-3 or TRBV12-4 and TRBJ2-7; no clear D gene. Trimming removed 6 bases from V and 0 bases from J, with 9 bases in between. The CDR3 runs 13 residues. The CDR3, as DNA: TGTGCCAGCAGGGGAAGTTCCTCCTACGAGCAGTACTTC. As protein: CASRGSSSYEQYF.

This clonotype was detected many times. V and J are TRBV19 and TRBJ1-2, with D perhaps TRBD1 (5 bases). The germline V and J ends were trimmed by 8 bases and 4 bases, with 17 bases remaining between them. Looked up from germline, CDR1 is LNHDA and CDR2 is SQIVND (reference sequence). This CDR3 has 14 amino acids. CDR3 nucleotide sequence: TGTGCCAGTGGGGCACAGGTATCCGGCTATGGCTACACCTTC. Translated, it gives CASGAQVSGYGYTF.

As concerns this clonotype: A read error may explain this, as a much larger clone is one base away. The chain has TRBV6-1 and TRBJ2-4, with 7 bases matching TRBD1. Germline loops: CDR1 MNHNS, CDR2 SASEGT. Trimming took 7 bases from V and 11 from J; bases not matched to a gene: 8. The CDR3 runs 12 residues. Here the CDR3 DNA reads TGTGCCAGCACAGACAGGGACGACGTTCAGTACTTC. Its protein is CASTDRDDVQYF.

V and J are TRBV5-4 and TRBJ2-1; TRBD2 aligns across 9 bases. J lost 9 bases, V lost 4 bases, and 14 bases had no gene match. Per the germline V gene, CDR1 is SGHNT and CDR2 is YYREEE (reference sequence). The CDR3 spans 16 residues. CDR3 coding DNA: TGTGCCAGCAGCGCTCTGTCTAGCGGGGAAGGAGGTGAGCAGTTCTTC. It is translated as CASSALSSGEGGEQFF.

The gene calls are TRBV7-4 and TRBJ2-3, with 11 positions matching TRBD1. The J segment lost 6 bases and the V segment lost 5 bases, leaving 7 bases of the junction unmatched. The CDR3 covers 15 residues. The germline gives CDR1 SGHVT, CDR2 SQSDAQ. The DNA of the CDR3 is TGTGCCAGCAGCCCTGGACAGGGGGCGGTTGATACGCAGTATTTT. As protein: CASSPGQGAVDTQYF. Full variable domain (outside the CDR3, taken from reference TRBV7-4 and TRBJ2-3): GAGVSQSPRYKVAKRGRDVALRCDSISGHVTLYWYRQTLGQGSEVLTYSQSDAQRDKSGRPSGRFSAERPERSVSTLKIQRTEQGDSAVYLCASSPGQGAVDTQYFGPGTRLTVL.

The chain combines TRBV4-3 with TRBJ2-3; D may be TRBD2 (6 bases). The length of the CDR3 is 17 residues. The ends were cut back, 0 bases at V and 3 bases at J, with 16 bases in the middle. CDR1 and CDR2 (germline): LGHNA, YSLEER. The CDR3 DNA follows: TGCGCCAGCAGCCAAGATCCGGGGGTGGCTCCGACAGATACGCAGTATTTT. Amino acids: CASSQDPGVAPTDTQYF.

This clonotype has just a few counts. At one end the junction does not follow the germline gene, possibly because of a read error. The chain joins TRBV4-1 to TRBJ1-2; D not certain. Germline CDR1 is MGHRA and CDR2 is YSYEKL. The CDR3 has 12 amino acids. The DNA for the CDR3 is TGCGCTAGCAGAGGCCTGACGAGTGGCTACACCTTC. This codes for CASRGLTSGYTF.

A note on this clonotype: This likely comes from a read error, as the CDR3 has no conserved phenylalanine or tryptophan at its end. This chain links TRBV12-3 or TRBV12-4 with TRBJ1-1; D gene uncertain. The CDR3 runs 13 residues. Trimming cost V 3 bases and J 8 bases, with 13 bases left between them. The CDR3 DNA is TGTGCCAGCAGTTTTCGGAAGACCGCCGAAGCTTTCTCT. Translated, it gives CASSFRKTAEAFS.

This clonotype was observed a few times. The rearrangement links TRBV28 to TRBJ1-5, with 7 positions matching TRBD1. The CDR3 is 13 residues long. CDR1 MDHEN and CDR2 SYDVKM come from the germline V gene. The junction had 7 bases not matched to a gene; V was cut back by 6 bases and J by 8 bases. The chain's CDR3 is CASSSPTGKPQHF. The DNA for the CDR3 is TGTGCCAGCAGCTCACCGACAGGGAAGCCCCAGCATTTT.

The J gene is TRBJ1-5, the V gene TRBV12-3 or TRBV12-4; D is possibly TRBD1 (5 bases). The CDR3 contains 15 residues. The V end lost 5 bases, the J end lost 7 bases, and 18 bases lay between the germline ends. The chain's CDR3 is CASSTPGGPGQPQHF. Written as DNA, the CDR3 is TGTGCCAGCAGTACTCCCGGCGGGCCAGGGCAGCCCCAGCATTTT.

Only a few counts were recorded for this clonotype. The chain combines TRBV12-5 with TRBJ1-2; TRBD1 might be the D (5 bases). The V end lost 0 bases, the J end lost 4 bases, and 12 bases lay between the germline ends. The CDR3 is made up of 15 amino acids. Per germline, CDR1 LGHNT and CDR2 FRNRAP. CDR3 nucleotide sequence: TGTGCTAGTGGTTTGGTACTCAGCGGGGCCTATGGCTACACCTTC. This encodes CASGLVLSGAYGYTF.

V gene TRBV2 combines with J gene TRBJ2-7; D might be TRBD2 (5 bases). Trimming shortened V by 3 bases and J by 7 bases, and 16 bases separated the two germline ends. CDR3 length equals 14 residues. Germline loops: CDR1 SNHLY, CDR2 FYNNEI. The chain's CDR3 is CASSDRLVGEEQYF. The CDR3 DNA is TGTGCCAGCAGTGATAGGCTGGTCGGGGAAGAGCAGTACTTC.

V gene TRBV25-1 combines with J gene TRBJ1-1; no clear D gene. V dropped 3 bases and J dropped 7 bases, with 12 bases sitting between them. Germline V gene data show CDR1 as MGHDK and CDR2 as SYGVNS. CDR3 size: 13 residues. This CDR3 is CASSDHDTNEAFF. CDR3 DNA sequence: TGTGCCAGCAGTGATCACGACACAAATGAAGCTTTCTTT. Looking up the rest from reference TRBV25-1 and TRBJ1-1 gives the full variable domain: EADIYQTPRYLVIGTGKKITLECSQTMGHDKMYWYQQDPGMELHLIHYSYGVNSTEKGDLSSESTVSRIRTEHFPLTLESARPSHTSQYLCASSDHDTNEAFFGQGTRLTVV.

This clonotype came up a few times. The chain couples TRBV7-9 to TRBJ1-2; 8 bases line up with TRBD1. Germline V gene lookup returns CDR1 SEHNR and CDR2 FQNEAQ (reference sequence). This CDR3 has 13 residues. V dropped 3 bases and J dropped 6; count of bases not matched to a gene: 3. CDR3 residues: CASSFSGGDGYTF. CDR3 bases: TGTGCCAGCAGCTTTTCAGGGGGCGATGGCTACACCTTC.

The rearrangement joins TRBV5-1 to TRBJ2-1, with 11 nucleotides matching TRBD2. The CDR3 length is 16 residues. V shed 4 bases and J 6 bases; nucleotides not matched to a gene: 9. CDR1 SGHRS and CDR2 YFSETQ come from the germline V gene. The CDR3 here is CASSTLAGGLGNEQFF. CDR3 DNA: TGCGCCAGCAGCACCTTAGCGGGGGGGCTTGGCAATGAGCAGTTCTTC.